Shown below are 23 T cell receptor beta chains from a single sample sequenced in a study of shared clonotypes between healthy human individuals (TCRdb year 2020). The library came from the immunoSEQ multiplex PCR assay. TCRdb re-hosts the immuneACCESS table, in-frame sequences only. Its copies lack some clones; in the studies checked, an unresolved V gene accounts for under half of them, and the cause for the rest is not known. This sample is represented by 400,000 to 500,000 clones; approximately 79% of them were singletons. The leading ten clones occupy less than 15% of the sample. The sequencing sample was made of PBMCs. The receptors come from a woman aged 35 to 49 in good health. Some clones in this sample may be carry-over from other donors' samples.

The chain combines TRBV29-1 with TRBJ2-3; D is ambiguous. The CDR3 has 14 amino acids. Germline-derived CDR1 and CDR2 are SQVTM and ANQGSEA. Trimming removed 0 bases from V and 4 bases from J, with 11 bases in between. CDR3 in DNA: TGCAGCGTTGAAGATCCCCTTTCGGCAGATACGCAGTATTTT. Translated: CSVEDPLSADTQYF.

The V gene is TRBV7-2, the J gene TRBJ1-2, with a tentative D call TRBD1 (5 bases). CDR3 length: 14 amino acids. The V and J ends lost 1 base and 5 bases respectively, with 11 bases between them. The germline CDR1 and CDR2 sequences are SGHTA and FQGNSA. CDR3 sequence: CASSLVGQGYGYTF. CDR3 coding DNA: TGTGCCAGCAGCTTAGTGGGGCAGGGTTATGGCTACACCTTC.

On this clone: The junction departs from the called germline gene at one end, perhaps through a read error. The chain couples TRBV7-2 to TRBJ2-1, with 9 bases lining up with TRBD2. CDR3 length: 15 residues. Germline V lookup: CDR1 SGHTA, CDR2 FQGNSA. The CDR3 sequence is CASSLAGVPYNEQFF. The CDR3 DNA is TGTGCCAGCAGTTTAGCGGGAGTGCCGTACAATGAGCAGTTCTTC.

The chain couples TRBV29-1 to TRBJ2-3; D may be TRBD1 or TRBD2 (6 bases each). Germline values: CDR1 SQVTM, CDR2 ANQGSEA. V dropped 3 bases and J dropped 5 bases, with 12 bases sitting between them. This CDR3 is 13 amino acids long. The CDR3, as DNA: TGCAGCGTTGACTCGGGGGCGGGAGATACGCAGTATTTT. It codes for CSVDSGAGDTQYF.

This chain connects TRBV6-1 to TRBJ2-7, with a possible D match to TRBD2 (6 bases). Trimming removed 3 bases from V and 7 bases from J, with 10 bases in between. Germline lookup yields CDR1 MNHNS and CDR2 SASEGT. This CDR3 is built from 12 residues. The CDR3 loop is CASSETRWEQYF. The CDR3 DNA follows: TGTGCCAGCAGTGAGACTAGGTGGGAGCAGTACTTC.

J is TRBJ2-4 and V is TRBV29-1, with 7 bases matching TRBD1. Germline V gene lookup returns CDR1 SQVTM and CDR2 ANQGSEA. V was clipped by 4 bases and J by 4 bases; unmatched bases: 10. The CDR3 has 15 residues. The CDR3 DNA reads as TGCAGCGTTGGACCGGGACAGACGTTAAAAAACATTCAGTACTTC. This encodes CSVGPGQTLKNIQYF.

The chain has TRBV19 and TRBJ2-7; 7 bases match TRBD1. CDR1 LNHDA and CDR2 SQIVND come from the germline V gene (reference sequence). V dropped 3 bases and J dropped 6; count of bases not matched to a gene: 8. The CDR3 has 14 amino acids. In nucleotides, the CDR3 is TGTGCCAGTAGTATGACAGGGCGAGTTAGCGAGCAGTACTTC. Translated, it gives CASSMTGRVSEQYF.

The rearrangement uses TRBV19 and TRBJ1-5; unclear D gene. There are 12 residues in the CDR3. CDR1 and CDR2 (germline): LNHDA, SQIVND (reference sequence). Between the trimmed V and J ends, which lost 5 bases and 0 bases, there was a span of 2 bases. The CDR3 protein is CASSYSNQPQHF. The CDR3 DNA sequence: TGTGCCAGTAGTTATAGCAATCAGCCCCAGCATTTT.

The V call is TRBV28, the J call TRBJ2-7; 8 bases are a match to TRBD1. The germline V gene encodes CDR1 MDHEN and CDR2 SYDVKM. CDR3 length: 14 amino acids. After removal of 8 bases from V and 4 bases from J, the junction contained 10 bases not matched to a gene. CDR3 amino acids: CASQGFGQGYEQYF. The CDR3 nucleotides are TGTGCCAGCCAGGGGTTCGGACAGGGATACGAGCAGTACTTC.

In this sample, this clone turned up once. In DNA, the CDR3 is TGCAGCGTCCGACAGGAAAACGAGCAGTACTTC. It is translated as CSVRQENEQYF. The rearrangement links TRBV29-1 to TRBJ2-7, with D tentatively TRBD1 (6 bases). The V end was cut by 6 bases, the J end by 5 bases, with 11 bases between. This CDR3 region has 11 residues. CDR1 is SQVTM and CDR2 is ANQGSEA in the germline V gene.

As concerns this clone: This sequence is one base from a far larger clone and is likely a read error. V usage is TRBV7-3 and J usage is TRBJ2-3; tentative D call: TRBD2 (5 bases). The germline V gene encodes CDR1 SGHTA and CDR2 FQGTGA. V was cut by 4 bases and J by 1 base, with 6 bases left in between. This CDR3 spans 13 amino acids. The CDR3 protein is CASSSGGTDTQYF. The CDR3 bases are TGTGCCAGCAGCTCCGGGGGCACAGATACGCAGTATTTT.

With respect to this clone: A read error may account for a junction end that differs from germline. V gene TRBV12-5 combines with J gene TRBJ2-3; 8 nucleotides agree with TRBD1. The CDR3 is 17 residues long. CDR1 and CDR2 from the germline V gene are LGHNT and FRNRAP. CDR3 residues: CASAHRGAEVRTDTQYF. In DNA, the CDR3 is TGTGCCAGTGCTCACAGGGGGGCTGAAGTACGCACAGATACGCAGTATTTT.

This chain links TRBV6-6 with TRBJ1-1, with D perhaps TRBD1 (5 bases). V was trimmed by 6 bases and J by 1 base, leaving 15 bases between them. Looked up from germline, CDR1 is MNHNY and CDR2 is SVGAGI (reference sequence). CDR3 length: 15 residues. The CDR3, as DNA: TGTGCCAGCAGGGCCTCAGGGAGGGGGAACACTGAAGCTTTCTTT. This gives the protein CASRASGRGNTEAFF.

The genes are TRBV19 and TRBJ2-7; D remains ambiguous. Germline V gene data show CDR1 as LNHDA and CDR2 as SQIVND (reference sequence). The V end lost 3 bases, the J end lost 4 bases, and 7 bases lay between the germline ends. The CDR3 runs 12 residues. The DNA of the CDR3 is TGTGCCAGTAGTATGTCCCGGTACGAGCAGTACTTC. It encodes CASSMSRYEQYF.

This clone was seen only a few times. The V call is TRBV7-2, the J call TRBJ2-1; D possibly uses TRBD1 or TRBD2 (6 bases each). Trimming stripped 5 bases from V and 1 base from J, with 15 bases between. The CDR3 runs to 16 residues. Germline loops: CDR1 SGHTA, CDR2 FQGNSA. The CDR3 DNA reads as TGTGCCAGCAGCCCCTCCCTAGGGGGGTCCTACAATGAGCAGTTCTTC. Amino acid sequence: CASSPSLGGSYNEQFF.

The rearrangement uses TRBV27 and TRBJ2-3, with a possible D match to TRBD1 (6 bases). Germline assignment: CDR1 MNHEY and CDR2 SMNVEV (reference sequence). V lost 10 bases to trimming and J lost 2 bases, with 13 bases between them. The CDR3 contains 13 residues. As DNA, the CDR3 is TGTGCCACCGGGACACGAAACACAGATACGCAGTATTTT. Its translation: CATGTRNTDTQYF.

In the case of this clone: Other DNA sequences from this sample encode an identical CDR3 as well. V usage is TRBV7-2 and J usage is TRBJ2-1; D is undetermined. The CDR3 has 14 amino acids. V shed 4 bases and J shed 4 bases, with 11 bases lying between them. Germline loops: CDR1 SGHTA, CDR2 FQGNSA. CDR3 loop: CASSSRTGYNEQFF. DNA of the CDR3: TGTGCCAGCAGCTCCCGGACCGGGTACAATGAGCAGTTCTTC.

The sample holds one count of this clone. V and J are TRBV10-1 and TRBJ2-1; 14 positions agree with TRBD2. The CDR3 contains 15 residues. V gave up 5 bases and J gave up 10 bases; unmatched junction bases: 7. CDR1 and CDR2 (germline): WNHNN, SYGVQD (reference sequence). DNA of the CDR3: TGCGCCAGCAGTCGACTAGCGGGAGGGTCGGTAGAGCAGTTCTTC. Protein: CASSRLAGGSVEQFF.

On this clone: The junction differs from germline at one of its ends, possibly a read error. J is TRBJ2-1 and V is TRBV7-8, with TRBD2 as a possible D gene (5 bases). The germline CDR1 and CDR2 sequences are SGHVS and FQNEAQ. CDR3 size: 11 residues. The CDR3 DNA is TGTGCCAGCAGCTTGGGTAGGGAGTTCCTCTTC. Translation: CASSLGREFLF.

The chain uses TRBV2 and TRBJ2-1; possible D gene TRBD1, 5 bases. Germline CDR1 SNHLY, CDR2 FYNNEI. Between the trimmed V and J ends, which lost 6 bases and 5 bases, there was a span of 5 bases. The CDR3 extends over 11 amino acids. CDR3 DNA sequence: TGTGCCAGCAGGGACAACAATGAGCAGTTCTTC. It translates to CASRDNNEQFF.

The chain uses TRBV7-6 and TRBJ1-2; D possibly corresponds to TRBD1 (5 bases). V gave up 5 bases and J gave up 8 bases, with 30 bases separating them. Germline loops: CDR1 SGHVS, CDR2 FNYEAQ. CDR3 length: 18 amino acids. CDR3 protein: CASSAPIEGTFPEGGYTF. The DNA of the CDR3 is TGTGCCAGCAGCGCACCCATTGAAGGGACGTTCCCCGAGGGGGGCTACACCTTC.

In this sample, this clone turned up a few times. The rearrangement links TRBV29-1 to TRBJ2-5; 11 bases line up with TRBD2. This CDR3 contains 15 residues. V shed 4 bases, J shed 0 bases, and the junction held 4 bases outside the gene matches. Germline-derived CDR1 and CDR2 are SQVTM and ANQGSEA. The chain's CDR3 is CSVGGTSGNQETQYF. DNA for the CDR3: TGCAGCGTTGGAGGGACTAGCGGAAACCAAGAGACCCAGTACTTC.

The chain employs TRBV6-1 and TRBJ2-7; 7 bases map to TRBD2. CDR3 length: 12 residues. CDR1 MNHNS and CDR2 SASEGT come from the germline V gene. J was trimmed by 2 bases and V by 8 bases; bases with no gene match: 3. The CDR3 nucleotides are TGTGCCAGCCTAGCGGACCCCTACGAGCAGTACTTC. Its translation is CASLADPYEQYF.